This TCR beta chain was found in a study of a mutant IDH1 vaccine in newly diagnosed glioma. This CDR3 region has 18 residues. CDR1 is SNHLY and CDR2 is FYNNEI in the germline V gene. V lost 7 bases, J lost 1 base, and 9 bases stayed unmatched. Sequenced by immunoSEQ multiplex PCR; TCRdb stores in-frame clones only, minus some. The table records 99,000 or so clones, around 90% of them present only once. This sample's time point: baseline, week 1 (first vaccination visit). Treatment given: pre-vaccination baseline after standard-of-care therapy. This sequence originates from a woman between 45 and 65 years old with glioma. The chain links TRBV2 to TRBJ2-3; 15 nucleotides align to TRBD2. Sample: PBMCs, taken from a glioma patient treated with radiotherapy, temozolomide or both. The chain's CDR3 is CASMVGTSGRTGTDTQYF. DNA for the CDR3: TGTGCCAGCATGGTTGGGACTAGCGGGAGGACGGGCACAGATACGCAGTATTTT.